This T cell receptor (beta chain) was found in a study of technical replicates of blood from a handful of donors. The repertoire was sequenced with immunoSEQ multiplex PCR; TCRdb's copy has only in-frame clones and lacks some. The sample carries roughly 100,000 clones, roughly 96% recorded once. Unmatched junction bases numbered 18, after V lost 6 bases and J lost 4 bases. The germline gives CDR1 LGHNT, CDR2 FRNRAP. The CDR3 length is 17 residues. The source is a human donor in good health. The sample was T cells isolated from PBMCs. V usage is TRBV12-5 and J usage is TRBJ2-7; 7 nucleotides align to TRBD2. The CDR3 sequence: CASGLMGGSEANYEQYF. The CDR3 nucleotides read TGTGCTAGTGGGTTGATGGGGGGGAGTGAGGCCAATTACGAGCAGTACTTC.